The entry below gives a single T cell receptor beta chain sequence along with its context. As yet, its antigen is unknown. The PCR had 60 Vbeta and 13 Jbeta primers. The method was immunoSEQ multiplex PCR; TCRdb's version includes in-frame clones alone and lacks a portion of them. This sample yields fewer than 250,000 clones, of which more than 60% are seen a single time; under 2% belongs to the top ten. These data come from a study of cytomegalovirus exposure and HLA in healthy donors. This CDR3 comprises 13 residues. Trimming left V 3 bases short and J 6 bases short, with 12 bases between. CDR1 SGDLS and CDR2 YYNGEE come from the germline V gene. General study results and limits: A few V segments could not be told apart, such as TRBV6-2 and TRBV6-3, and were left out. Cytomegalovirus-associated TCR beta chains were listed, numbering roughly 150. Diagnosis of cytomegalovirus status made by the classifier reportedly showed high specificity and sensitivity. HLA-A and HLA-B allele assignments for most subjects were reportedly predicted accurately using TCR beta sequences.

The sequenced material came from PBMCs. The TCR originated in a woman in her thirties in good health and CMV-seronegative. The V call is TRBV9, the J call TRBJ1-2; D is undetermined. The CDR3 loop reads CASSGGMVHGYTF. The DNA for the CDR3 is TGTGCCAGCAGCGGAGGGATGGTTCATGGCTACACCTTC.